The present TCR beta chain was sequenced within a study of beta chain features in type 1 diabetes. Notes on the study in general: When Type 1 diabetes patients were examined, their TCRB CDR3s proved moderately but significantly shorter in all four CD4+ subsets. Sequencing of cDNA might inflate the share of cells that strongly express TCR.

V lost 0 bases, J lost 3 bases, and 9 bases lay in between. The CDR3 is made up of 14 amino acids. Germline assignment: CDR1 SGHRS and CDR2 YFSETQ. Expressed TCRB transcripts were sequenced after all isolated RNA was converted to cDNA. Clones were read by immunoSEQ multiplex PCR, and TCRdb kept only the in-frame ones, dropping some. This table holds 200,000 to 250,000 clones, over 7.5% found once. This clone was counted between two and nine times. Its cognate antigen is unknown. The TCR was taken from a woman aged 18-29 years in good health. This rearrangement joins TRBV5-1 to TRBJ1-1, with D possibly matching TRBD1 (5 bases). Sample: naive CD4+ T cells from blood. CDR3 in DNA: TGCGCCAGCAGCTTGGATCCGGGGGACACTGAAGCTTTCTTT. It specifies CASSLDPGDTEAFF.